What follows are 9 T cell receptor beta chains derived from one specimen sequenced in a study of cytomegalovirus exposure and HLA in healthy donors. Use of 60 Vbeta and 13 Jbeta primers characterized the PCR. Measured with immunoSEQ multiplex PCR; TCRdb has only the in-frame clones, and not every one. The table lists over 100,000 clones, 75% to 85% of them singletons. The sequencing input was PBMCs. The receptors originated from a female donor in good health and CMV-seropositive.

The V and J genes are TRBV7-3 and TRBJ2-1, with 9 nucleotides matching TRBD2. The trim removed 2 bases at V and 3 bases at J, leaving 2 bases unmatched. The CDR3 runs to 15 residues. Germline-derived CDR1 and CDR2 are SGHTA and FQGTGA. For the CDR3, the DNA is TGTGCCAGCAGCTTAGAAGCGGGAGGCTACAATGAGCAGTTCTTC. Translation: CASSLEAGGYNEQFF.

The chain is built from TRBV5-4 and TRBJ1-1, with D uncertain. V lost 5 bases, J lost 0 bases, and 29 bases lay in between. Per germline, CDR1 SGHNT and CDR2 YYREEE (reference sequence). This CDR3 region has 20 residues. The chain's CDR3 is CASRELPPPPLEDMNTEAFF. The CDR3 nucleotides are TGTGCCAGCAGAGAACTCCCGCCACCGCCCCTAGAAGATATGAACACTGAAGCTTTCTTT.

The chain combines TRBV10-3 with TRBJ2-7, with D possibly matching TRBD1 (6 bases). Per the germline V gene, CDR1 is ENHRY and CDR2 is SYGVKD. The CDR3 runs 13 residues. Trimming shortened V by 4 bases and J by 7 bases, and 14 bases separated the two germline ends. CDR3 nucleotides: TGTGCCATCAGTGCTGGACAGTTTCGGGAGCAGTACTTC. Translated, it gives CAISAGQFREQYF.

This clone has just a few counts. The chain joins TRBV5-1 to TRBJ1-1, with D hard to call. The CDR3 has 12 amino acids. V was shortened by 0 bases and J by 6 bases, with 6 bases between the two germline ends. Per the germline V gene, CDR1 is SGHRS and CDR2 is YFSETQ. The CDR3 spells CASSLGSAEAFF. The CDR3 DNA is TGCGCCAGCAGCTTGGGTTCTGCTGAAGCTTTCTTT.

The rearrangement uses TRBV7-9 and TRBJ1-1, with D possibly TRBD1 on 5 matching bases. V was clipped by 1 base and J by 4 bases, with 7 bases between them. CDR1 SEHNR and CDR2 FQNEAQ come from the germline V gene (reference sequence). The length of the CDR3 is 13 residues. The CDR3 reads CASSLVQGTEAFF. The CDR3 DNA is TGTGCCAGCAGCTTAGTTCAGGGCACTGAAGCTTTCTTT. The full variable domain, rest sourced from reference TRBV7-9 and TRBJ1-1, is DTGVSQNPRHKITKRGQNVTFRCDPISEHNRLYWYRQTLGQGPEFLTYFQNEAQLEKSRLLSDRFSAERPKGSFSTLEIQRTEQGDSAMYLCASSLVQGTEAFFGQGTRLTVV.

The chain has TRBV5-4 and TRBJ1-2, with D possibly TRBD1 on 5 matching bases. The CDR3 is 12 amino acids. The V gene lost 4 bases and the J gene lost 7 bases, with 11 bases spanning the gap. Germline V CDR1 and CDR2: SGHNT, YYREEE (reference sequence). The CDR3 nucleotides read TGTGCCAGCAGCCTACAGGAATCTGGCTACACCTTC. Its protein is CASSLQESGYTF.

The rearrangement joins TRBV7-6 to TRBJ2-5; a weak D match, TRBD2 (6 bases). Trimming removed 0 bases from V and 2 bases from J, with 13 bases in between. This CDR3 has 16 residues. In germline, CDR1 is SGHVS, CDR2 FNYEAQ. CDR3 nucleotides: TGTGCCAGCAGCTTAGCGGCAGGTGGGGGGCAAGAGACCCAGTACTTC. It specifies CASSLAAGGGQETQYF.

V is TRBV5-1 and J is TRBJ1-2; D is ambiguous. Germline V gene lookup returns CDR1 SGHRS and CDR2 YFSETQ. The V end lost 0 bases, the J end lost 4 bases, and 16 bases lay between the germline ends. The CDR3 is 16 residues long. CDR3 region: CASSLEIVSSFYGYTF. The DNA for the CDR3 is TGCGCCAGCAGCTTGGAAATTGTCAGTTCATTCTATGGCTACACCTTC.

The J gene is TRBJ1-5, the V gene TRBV4-1, with 7 bases fitting TRBD1. The ends lost 0 bases at V and 10 bases at J; junction bases unmatched: 9. The CDR3 spans 15 residues. CDR1 and CDR2 from the germline V gene are MGHRA and YSYEKL. The CDR3 here is CASSQEGTAIPPQHF. The CDR3 DNA sequence: TGCGCCAGCAGCCAAGAAGGGACAGCCATTCCACCCCAGCATTTT.